The clone carrying this T cell receptor beta chain has a count of ten or more. The data derive from a study of T-cell reconstitution after alpha-beta-depleted transplantation in children. Preparing the TCRbeta library involved the use of unique molecular identifiers. TCRdb re-called the PCR reads through MiXCR, storing one row per CDR3 protein. In the table there are about 400,000 distinct CDR3 sequences, approximately 20% of which are singletons. Per germline, CDR1 DFQATT and CDR2 SNEGSKA (reference sequence). Trimming at V came to 5 bases and at J to 5 bases, leaving 8 bases not matched to a gene. The CDR3 is made up of 14 amino acids.

J is TRBJ2-5 and V is TRBV20-1; 10 bases map to TRBD2. This sample comprised PBMCs from the stem cell graft donor, obtained from the stem cell graft. This receptor was obtained from a human donor who donated a stem cell graft to a child with acute myeloid leukemia. The CDR3 DNA reads TGCAGTGCTGCGGCTAGCGGGAGCTGGGAGACCCAGTACTTC. This gives the protein CSAAASGSWETQYF.